This entry lists 30 T cell receptor beta chains sequenced from one sample in a study of T cell responses to AZD1222 COVID-19 vaccine. The method was immunoSEQ multiplex PCR; TCRdb's version includes in-frame clones alone and lacks a portion of them. This table holds around 200,000 clones, around 88% found once. This specimen consisted of peripheral blood, obtained on day 0 of AZD1222 vaccination. The receptors here all came from an adult in good health.

The chain couples TRBV19 to TRBJ2-1, with 9 positions matching TRBD2. The germline V gene encodes CDR1 LNHDA and CDR2 SQIVND (reference sequence). V lost 5 bases and J lost 2; bases outside the gene matches: 10. CDR3 size: 17 residues. In nucleotides, the CDR3 is TGTGCCAGTAGTGTGGGTTTGACTAGCGGTACCTACAATGAGCAGTTCTTC. Its translation: CASSVGLTSGTYNEQFF.

The V call is TRBV9, the J call TRBJ2-3, with 8 bases matching TRBD1. Germline V gives CDR1 SGDLS, CDR2 YYNGEE. The V gene end was trimmed by 3 bases and the J gene end by 4 bases; junction bases not matched to a gene: 4. This CDR3 spans 14 amino acids. This CDR3 reads CASSGGQGPDTQYF. The CDR3 region has the DNA TGTGCCAGCAGCGGAGGACAGGGACCAGATACGCAGTATTTT.

This chain uses TRBV9 with TRBJ2-2; D gene ambiguous. Germline V lookup: CDR1 SGDLS, CDR2 YYNGEE. V was trimmed by 4 bases and J by 7 bases, leaving 11 bases between them. The CDR3 runs to 13 residues. This chain's CDR3 is CASSSSGFGELFF. The CDR3 region has the DNA TGTGCCAGCAGCTCTTCCGGTTTCGGGGAGCTGTTTTTT.

This chain links TRBV6-5 with TRBJ1-5; the D is unclear. Between the trimmed V and J ends, which lost 4 bases and 7 bases, there was a span of 5 bases. CDR1 and CDR2 from the germline V gene are MNHEY and SVGAGI. The CDR3 contains 11 residues. In DNA form, the CDR3 reads TGTGCCAGCAGTTCTGGCCAGCCCCAGCATTTT. Translation: CASSSGQPQHF.

The DNA of the CDR3 is TGTGCCTGGGACGGAAGCACAGATACGCAGTATTTT. This codes for CAWDGSTDTQYF. This rearrangement joins TRBV30 to TRBJ2-3, with D hard to call. Germline CDR1 GTSNPN, CDR2 SVGIG (reference sequence). The germline V and J ends were trimmed by 5 bases and 0 bases, with 6 bases remaining between them. The CDR3 extends over 12 amino acids.

The J gene is TRBJ1-5, the V gene TRBV5-8, with D hard to call. The CDR3 loop spans 11 amino acids. CDR1 and CDR2 from the germline V gene are SGHTS and YDEGEE. Trimming cost V 1 base and J 4 bases, with 0 bases left between them. CDR3 nucleotides: TGTGCCAGCAGCTTGAATCAGCCCCAGCATTTT. Translation gives CASSLNQPQHF.

For this clone: The junction shows a germline mismatch at one end, possibly a read error. This chain uses TRBV7-8 with TRBJ2-7; 9 bases align to TRBD2. CDR1 is SGHVS and CDR2 is FQNEAQ in the germline V gene. This CDR3 contains 15 residues. Here the CDR3 reads CASSPMGTSSHEQYF. CDR3 DNA: TGTGCCAGCAGCCCTATGGGGACTAGCTCCCACGAGCAGTACTTC. Full variable domain (rest looked up from reference TRBV7-8 and TRBJ2-7): GAGVSQSPRYKVAKRGQDVALRCDPISGHVSLFWYQQALGQGPEFLTYFQNEAQLDKSGLPSDRFFAERPEGSVSTLKIQRTQQEDSAVYLCASSPMGTSSHEQYFGPGTRLTVT.

This clone was counted many times. The V and J genes are TRBV5-6 and TRBJ1-2; D unresolved. This CDR3 has 14 residues. Looked up from germline, CDR1 is SGHDT and CDR2 is YYEEEE. Trimming cost V 2 bases and J 1 base, with 9 bases left between them. The CDR3 protein is CASSLLRVNYGYTF. CDR3 coding DNA: TGTGCCAGCAGCTTACTAAGGGTTAACTATGGCTACACCTTC.

The chain has TRBV6-2 or TRBV6-3 and TRBJ1-2; 9 positions agree with TRBD1. The CDR3 length is 14 residues. Per germline, CDR1 MNHEY and CDR2 SVGEGT. The V and J ends lost 0 bases and 4 bases, in that order; junction bases with no gene match: 0. The CDR3 protein is CASSYSQGAYGYTF. The CDR3 nucleotides are TGTGCCAGCAGTTACTCACAGGGGGCCTATGGCTACACCTTC.

This sequence joins TRBV6-5 and TRBJ1-3; 7 nucleotides agree with TRBD1. This CDR3 region has 15 residues. CDR1 and CDR2 (germline): MNHEY, SVGAGI. V lost 2 bases to trimming and J lost 2 bases; unmatched junction nucleotides: 3. The CDR3 loop reads CASSYIRGPGNTIYF. CDR3 nucleotide sequence: TGTGCCAGCAGTTACATAAGGGGGCCTGGAAACACCATATATTTT.

This clone showed up just once. The chain couples TRBV5-1 to TRBJ2-7; D is perhaps TRBD2 (5 bases). V lost 3 bases and J lost 0, with 13 bases in between. CDR3 size: 15 residues. From germline, CDR1 is SGHRS and CDR2 YFSETQ. The DNA of the CDR3 is TGCGCCAGCAGCTCCGGACGGACTCTCTCCTACGAGCAGTACTTC. Translation gives CASSSGRTLSYEQYF.

The J gene is TRBJ1-4, the V gene TRBV25-1, with a possible D match to TRBD1 (6 bases). Trimming shortened V by 5 bases and J by 8 bases, and 12 bases separated the two germline ends. This CDR3 spans 13 amino acids. The V gene's germline CDR1 is MGHDK and CDR2 SYGVNS. CDR3 DNA: TGTGCCAGCAGTTCAGGGCAGGGGGAAAAACTGTTTTTT. This translates into CASSSGQGEKLFF.

This sequence joins TRBV15 and TRBJ2-1, with TRBD1 identical over 7 bases. This CDR3 is 18 amino acids long. V lost 3 bases, J lost 2 bases, and 13 bases stayed unmatched. CDR1 and CDR2 (germline): LNHNV, YYDKDF (reference sequence). CDR3 nucleotides: TGTGCCACCAGCAGTCCCGGACAGGTCGGGGCCCCCTACAATGAGCAGTTCTTC. This encodes CATSSPGQVGAPYNEQFF.

J is TRBJ2-2 and V is TRBV4-1, with 12 bases lining up with TRBD2. CDR1 and CDR2 (germline): MGHRA, YSYEKL. J was trimmed by 4 bases and V by 4 bases; bases with no gene match: 13. The CDR3 sequence is 19 residues long. This CDR3 reads CASSPPKGLAGPFTGELFF. DNA for the CDR3: TGCGCCAGCAGCCCCCCCAAGGGACTAGCGGGCCCCTTCACCGGGGAGCTGTTTTTT.

This clone came up once. The rearrangement uses TRBV6-2 or TRBV6-3 and TRBJ2-7; tentatively, D is TRBD1 (5 bases). The CDR3 has 16 residues. The germline CDR1 and CDR2 sequences are MNHEY and SVGEGT. Trimming removed 0 bases from V and 4 bases from J, with 16 bases in between. The CDR3 DNA reads as TGTGCCAGCAGTTACTCGATGAAGGGGCAGTCGTACGAGCAGTACTTC. It encodes CASSYSMKGQSYEQYF.

This clone was recorded only once. In DNA form, the CDR3 reads TGTGCCAGCAGCCTGGGGACTAGCAAATCGTACGAGCAGTACTTC. Amino acids: CASSLGTSKSYEQYF. V is TRBV28 and J is TRBJ2-7; 9 nucleotides agree with TRBD2. The V gene end was trimmed by 6 bases and the J gene end by 4 bases; junction bases not matched to a gene: 10. The CDR3 consists of 15 residues. The V gene's germline CDR1 is MDHEN and CDR2 SYDVKM. Variable domain in full (rest from reference TRBV28 and TRBJ2-7): DVKVTQSSRYLVKRTGEKVFLECVQDMDHENMFWYRQDPGLGLRLIYFSYDVKMKEKGDIPEGYSVSREKKERFSLILESASTNQTSMYLCASSLGTSKSYEQYFGPGTRLTVT.

This chain uses TRBV5-4 with TRBJ2-6; D is perhaps TRBD1 or TRBD2 (5 bases each). Germline V gene sequence: CDR1 SGHNT, CDR2 YYREEE (reference sequence). The CDR3 runs 17 residues. V was shortened by 4 bases and J by 0 bases, with 14 bases between the two germline ends. This CDR3 reads CASSPGARSSGANVLTF. CDR3 nucleotide sequence: TGTGCCAGCAGCCCCGGGGCGAGAAGCTCTGGGGCCAACGTCCTGACTTTC.

The genes are TRBV9 and TRBJ1-6; TRBD1 might be the D (5 bases). The germline V gene has CDR1 SGDLS and CDR2 YYNGEE. The CDR3 is 15 amino acids. V was shortened by 3 bases and J by 7 bases, with 14 bases between the two germline ends. CDR3 nucleotides: TGTGCCAGCAGCGAGACAGTAGGGTGGAATTCACCCCTCCACTTT. Translated, it gives CASSETVGWNSPLHF. The whole variable domain, filled in from reference TRBV9 and TRBJ1-6, reads DSGVTQTPKHLITATGQRVTLRCSPRSGDLSVYWYQQSLDQGLQFLIQYYNGEERAKGNILERFSAQQFPDLHSELNLSSLELGDSALYFCASSETVGWNSPLHFGNGTRLTVT.

The V gene is TRBV19, the J gene TRBJ1-1; no clear D. The ends were cut back, 9 bases at V and 6 bases at J, with 17 bases in the middle. Germline V gives CDR1 LNHDA, CDR2 SQIVND (reference sequence). There are 13 residues in the CDR3. The CDR3 loop is CASNVEGLAEAFF. The DNA of the CDR3 is TGTGCCAGCAATGTTGAGGGTTTGGCTGAAGCTTTCTTT.

The chain combines TRBV5-1 with TRBJ1-1; tentatively, D is TRBD1 (5 bases). The ends were cut back, 0 bases at V and 7 bases at J, with 10 bases in the middle. The CDR3 has 13 residues. CDR1 and CDR2 from the germline V gene are SGHRS and YFSETQ. The CDR3 sequence is CASSLVQGGEAFF. CDR3 nucleotides: TGCGCCAGCAGCTTGGTCCAGGGAGGTGAAGCTTTCTTT.

This clone has more than one count but fewer than ten. This chain uses TRBV10-2 with TRBJ1-5; 8 nucleotides agree with TRBD1. Looked up from germline, CDR1 is WSHSY and CDR2 is SAAADI. Trimming removed 10 bases from V and 1 base from J; junction bases left unmatched: 6. There are 14 residues in the CDR3. The CDR3 loop reads CATRTGTSNQPQHF. In nucleotides, the CDR3 is TGCGCCACCAGGACAGGGACAAGCAATCAGCCCCAGCATTTT.

The rearrangement uses TRBV7-9 and TRBJ2-5; D unclear. The CDR3 length is 14 residues. CDR1 and CDR2 from the germline V gene are SEHNR and FQNEAQ (reference sequence). The ends were cut back, 0 bases at V and 5 bases at J, with 10 bases in the middle. The CDR3 bases are TGTGCCAGCAGCTTAGCGGGCAGCCCGGAGACCCAGTACTTC. Protein product: CASSLAGSPETQYF.

The chain recombines TRBV7-3 with TRBJ2-3, with 7 bases lining up with TRBD2. V trimming: 5 bases; J trimming: 2 bases; junction bases outside the gene matches: 13. CDR3 length: 17 amino acids. Germline lookup yields CDR1 SGHTA and CDR2 FQGTGA. The CDR3 nucleotides are TGTGCCAGCAGCCAAATGGGGAGCGGGACCTACACAGATACGCAGTATTTT. Translation gives CASSQMGSGTYTDTQYF.

This chain uses TRBV5-8 with TRBJ1-2, with D possibly being TRBD1 (6 bases). Deletions cut 1 base from V and 3 bases from J, with 16 bases between. Germline V gives CDR1 SGHTS, CDR2 YDEGEE. The CDR3 is 16 amino acids. CDR3 protein: CASSLPGSTGYYGYTF. CDR3 sequence (DNA): TGTGCCAGCAGCTTGCCCGGGTCGACAGGTTACTATGGCTACACCTTC. The complete variable domain, with remaining parts taken from reference TRBV5-8 and TRBJ1-2, reads EAGVTQSPTHLIKTRGQQATLRCSPISGHTSVYWYQQALGLGLQFLLWYDEGEERNRGNFPPRFSGRQFPNYSSELNVNALELEDSALYLCASSLPGSTGYYGYTFGSGTRLTVV.

The chain uses TRBV2 and TRBJ1-6; a weak D match, TRBD1 (6 bases). Looked up from germline, CDR1 is SNHLY and CDR2 is FYNNEI. V lost 8 bases, J lost 8 bases, and 13 bases lay in between. The CDR3 runs to 13 residues. CDR3 sequence reads: CASRDTAYSPLHF. The CDR3 nucleotides read TGTGCCAGCCGGGACACCGCTTATTCACCCCTCCACTTT. Combining the CDR3 with reference TRBV2 and TRBJ1-6 gives the whole variable domain EPEVTQTPSHQVTQMGQEVILRCVPISNHLYFYWYRQILGQKVEFLVSFYNNEISEKSEIFDDQFSVERPDGSNFTLKIRSTKLEDSAMYFCASRDTAYSPLHFGNGTRLTVT.

The J gene is TRBJ2-7, the V gene TRBV4-2; maybe TRBD1 (6 bases). CDR1 is LGHNA, CDR2 YNFKEQ, per germline. V lost 0 bases and J lost 1, with 16 bases in between. CDR3 size: 17 residues. DNA of the CDR3: TGTGCCAGCAGCCAAGATGCTACCGGGACATGGTCCTACGAGCAGTACTTC. Protein: CASSQDATGTWSYEQYF.

This clone was detected once. This chain uses TRBV27 with TRBJ2-7, with TRBD1 matching 9 bases. Germline values: CDR1 MNHEY, CDR2 SMNVEV (reference sequence). V lost 4 bases and J lost 8; bases outside the gene matches: 9. The CDR3 totals 14 residues. The CDR3 sequence: CASSSLGQGGKQYF. The CDR3 DNA sequence: TGTGCCAGCAGTTCATTGGGACAGGGTGGCAAGCAGTACTTC.

The chain is built from TRBV7-3 and TRBJ2-5, with 8 bases fitting TRBD2. With 5 bases clipped from V and 2 bases from J, the junction kept 7 bases outside the gene matches. The CDR3 runs 15 residues. Per germline, CDR1 SGHTA and CDR2 FQGTGA. The CDR3 loop reads CASSPSGRSQETQYF. For the CDR3, the DNA is TGTGCCAGCAGCCCTAGCGGGCGATCTCAAGAGACCCAGTACTTC.

The V and J genes are TRBV5-6 and TRBJ2-7; D call uncertain. Germline V CDR1 and CDR2: SGHDT, YYEEEE. There are 13 residues in the CDR3. The V gene lost 0 bases and the J gene lost 6 bases, with 10 bases spanning the gap. This CDR3 reads CASSLGSRTEQYF. CDR3 nucleotides: TGTGCCAGCAGCTTGGGTTCAAGGACCGAGCAGTACTTC. Full variable domain (missing parts from reference TRBV5-6 and TRBJ2-7): DAGVTQSPTHLIKTRGQQVTLRCSPKSGHDTVSWYQQALGQGPQFIFQYYEEEERQRGNFPDRFSGHQFPNYSSELNVNALLLGDSALYLCASSLGSRTEQYFGPGTRLTVT.

The chain is built from TRBV19 and TRBJ2-6, with D possibly matching TRBD1 (6 bases). V was shortened by 5 bases and J by 0 bases, with 11 bases between the two germline ends. The CDR3 is 16 amino acids. Germline CDR1 is LNHDA and CDR2 is SQIVND (reference sequence). DNA of the CDR3: TGTGCCAGTAGTCCCGGACAGCGCTCTGGGGCCAACGTCCTGACTTTC. Translating gives CASSPGQRSGANVLTF. The full variable domain, in which reference TRBV19 and TRBJ2-6 provide the parts outside the CDR3, is DGGITQSPKYLFRKEGQNVTLSCEQNLNHDAMYWYRQDPGQGLRLIYYSQIVNDFQKGDIAEGYSVSREKKESFPLTVTSAQKNPTAFYLCASSPGQRSGANVLTFGAGSRLTVL.